The clone carrying this T cell receptor beta chain occurred a few times. Together with a sample-barcoded 5' primer, a J-beta primer mix was included in a second PCR lasting about 7 to 11 cycles. With 12 random nucleotides, a template-switch adaptor tagged each individual cDNA molecule. TCRdb fed the 5' RACE reads into MiXCR, producing one record per CDR3 protein. Among roughly 1 million distinct CDR3 sequences listed, about 25% were seen once. This sample was included in a study of blood T cells in healthy people across ages. For the study at large: When template switching was applied, about one barcoded beta molecule was captured per two T cells.

CDR1 and CDR2 from the germline V gene are LNHNV and YYDKDF (reference sequence). This CDR3 spans 15 amino acids. V lost 1 base and J lost 2, with 11 bases in between. Per sample, extraction of total RNA gave at least 6 micrograms in every case. The same sample was also used in a study of T cells of mothers and their children. Turning to that study: Nine systemically healthy Caucasian donors: three mothers, six children.

The chain carries TRBV15 and TRBJ2-5; the D gene is possibly TRBD2 (5 bases). The sequence derives from a girl aged 2 to 10 in good health. The sequenced material came from blood. The CDR3 sequence: CATSRAPGEQETQYF. As DNA, the CDR3 is TGTGCCACCAGCAGAGCCCCCGGGGAGCAAGAGACCCAGTACTTC.